This T cell receptor beta chain is drawn from a study of metastatic and nonmetastatic thyroid tumors. About the study: Malignant thyroid and benign thyroid patients provided blood and tumor or nodule tissue whose repertoires were compared.

Trimming removed 2 bases from V and 7 bases from J; junction bases left unmatched: 8. From germline, CDR1 is MNHEY and CDR2 SMNVEV (reference sequence). The CDR3 spans 16 residues. Study observations and caveats: Benign nodules were reported to have significantly lower TCR beta diversity than malignant thyroid tumors, in blood and tumor.

Original processing methods: A papillary thyroid cancer distant-metastasis classifier was built from CDR3 differences across clinicopathological groups. TCRdb called clones again from the PCR reads with MiXCR. These V and J calls originate from TCRdb's pipeline instead of the authors' own analysis. The data show 21,000 or so clones, roughly 24% seen once. Each patient came to thyroid surgery without any prior treatment (of any kind). The table lists this clone with many counts. No antigen is known for it. Input material: blood. This chain joins TRBV27 and TRBJ2-2, with TRBD1 identical over 9 bases. The receptor was derived from a female donor with papillary thyroid cancer or a benign thyroid nodule (not recorded which). Some clones in this sample may be carry-over from other donors' samples. In nucleotides, the CDR3 is TGTGCCAGCAGTTTACAAACAGGGGGCGCGTTCGGGGAGCTGTTTTTT. This encodes CASSLQTGGAFGELFF.